The 6 T cell receptor beta chains reported below all come from one sample, sequenced in a study of T-cell memory formation after mild COVID-19. One entry per CDR3 protein results from TCRdb running MiXCR on the 5' RACE reads. The repertoire holds approximately 7,400 distinct CDR3 sequences, with roughly a third as singletons. The sample consisted of PBMCs or a T cell subset sorted from them (not recorded which). These receptors were obtained from an adult woman who had mild COVID-19 (a few samples of this study predate the infection). Cell type and time point are not known.

The chain recombines TRBV5-1 with TRBJ2-7; D gene uncertain. Trimming left V 3 bases short and J 5 bases short, with 18 bases between. The CDR3 totals 15 residues. The germline V gene has CDR1 SGHRS and CDR2 YFSETQ. In DNA, the CDR3 is TGCGCCAGCAGCTCGTGGCCCAGCCCCGGTGACGAGCAGTACTTC. Translation gives CASSSWPSPGDEQYF.

This clonotype has ten or more counts. The V and J genes are TRBV29-1 and TRBJ2-1; TRBD2 is a possible D gene (7 bases). V lost 2 bases to trimming and J lost 2 bases, with 19 bases between them. CDR1 is SQVTM and CDR2 is ANQGSEA in the germline V gene. CDR3 length: 17 residues. Written as DNA, the CDR3 is TGCAGCGTTGAAAGGGGAAGGGGGAGGGTGACCTACAATGAGCAGTTCTTC. Protein: CSVERGRGRVTYNEQFF.

The chain combines TRBV11-2 with TRBJ2-7; D may match TRBD1 or TRBD2 (5 bases each). Per germline, CDR1 SGHAT and CDR2 FQNNGV. This CDR3 has 14 amino acids. V lost 3 bases and J lost 4, with 13 bases in between. CDR3 in amino acids: CASSFSGGTYEQYF. CDR3 DNA sequence: TGTGCCAGCAGCTTCTCTGGGGGAACGTACGAGCAGTACTTC.

This clonotype was detected ten times or more. The rearrangement uses TRBV18 and TRBJ2-2; D gene unclear. The germline V gene encodes CDR1 KGHSH and CDR2 LQKENI. The V and J ends lost 5 bases and 0 bases respectively, with 13 bases between them. There are 16 residues in the CDR3. The CDR3 coding sequence is TGTGCCAGCTCAACTTTTCGGAGTCCGAACACCGGGGAGCTGTTTTTT. This sequence encodes CASSTFRSPNTGELFF.

This clonotype qualifies as medium-sized. The chain joins TRBV5-4 to TRBJ2-1, with 8 positions matching TRBD2. Trimming took 2 bases from V and 4 from J; bases not matched to a gene: 8. Germline V gene data show CDR1 as SGHNT and CDR2 as YYREEE (reference sequence). This CDR3 contains 16 residues. The CDR3 nucleotides are TGTGCCAGCAGCTTCCGTCAACTAGCGGAGTACAATGAGCAGTTCTTC. Its protein product is CASSFRQLAEYNEQFF.

This clonotype came up many times. The chain recombines TRBV6-2 or TRBV6-3 with TRBJ2-7; D might be TRBD1 (6 bases). V dropped 5 bases and J dropped 0 bases, with 17 bases sitting between them. CDR1 and CDR2 (germline): MNHEY, SVGEGT. CDR3 length: 16 residues. The DNA of the CDR3 is TGTGCCAGCAGTCAGATATTACAGGGCTACTCCTACGAGCAGTACTTC. This sequence encodes CASSQILQGYSYEQYF.